The clone carrying this TCR beta chain was recorded only once. Patients from Seattle were sampled longitudinally, starting during active infection. V dropped 6 bases and J dropped 4 bases, with 18 bases sitting between them. From germline, CDR1 is KGHSH and CDR2 LQKENI. The CDR3 spans 15 residues. Authors' data handling: For nucleated cells, counts were estimated from reference gene primer amplification. Measured with immunoSEQ multiplex PCR; TCRdb has only the in-frame clones, and not every one. V and J calls and clone size follow that table, whereas D and trimming were derived from the DNA. The table has 90,000 to 100,000 clones, about nine tenths seen once. The data were obtained in a study of blood T cell repertoires in COVID-19. For the study at large: Acute-phase and convalescent COVID-19 samples originated in the United States, Italy and Spain. The analysed material was cDNA or gDNA that came from T cells, B-cell-depleted T cells, or PBMCs.

The origin of this receptor is a man aged 55 to 70 with COVID-19, enrolled during active disease. V gene TRBV18 combines with J gene TRBJ1-2; D may be TRBD1 (6 bases). The specimen was peripheral blood. Here the CDR3 reads CASSDLGGQGYGYTF. The DNA of the CDR3 is TGTGCCAGCTCTGACCTGGGGGGGCAAGGCTATGGCTACACCTTC. Full variable domain (outside the CDR3, taken from reference TRBV18 and TRBJ1-2): NAGVMQNPRHLVRRRGQEARLRCSPMKGHSHVYWYRQLPEEGLKFMVYLQKENIIDESGMPKERFSAEFPKEGPSILRIQQVVRGDSAAYFCASSDLGGQGYGYTFGSGTRLTVV.